Below, 8 T cell receptor beta chains from the same sample are listed, as sequenced in a study of molecular identifiers for immune sequencing clone quantification. TCRdb used MiXCR to reprocess the PCR reads, holding one entry per CDR3 protein. There are 250,000 to 400,000 distinct CDR3 sequences in the sample; about a fifth occur only once, and under 0.95% lies in the top ten. The sample consisted of naive CD8+ T cells from blood, with Jurkat cell RNA spiked in. Subset noted: FACS-sorted CD8+CD4-CCR7+CD45RA+ naive T cells. Receptor source: a human donor in good health. Some libraries in this study had Jurkat cell RNA spiked in.

Concerning this clonotype itself: The junction and the germline gene differ at one end; a read error may be behind it. The rearrangement links TRBV7-2 to TRBJ2-1; a possible D gene is TRBD1 (6 bases). The germline gives CDR1 SGHTA, CDR2 FQGNSA. The CDR3 totals 15 residues. The CDR3 sequence: CASGLVLGGYNEQFF. CDR3 nucleotide sequence: TGTGCCAGCGGCTTAGTGTTAGGGGGATACAATGAGCAGTTCTTC.

Details on this clonotype: This may stem from a read error, because a much larger clone lies one nucleotide away. The V and J genes are TRBV6-5 and TRBJ1-5, with D unresolved. CDR1 is MNHEY and CDR2 is SVGAGI in the germline V gene. The CDR3 totals 13 residues. CDR3 sequence: CASGVHSDQPQHF. DNA of the CDR3: TGTGCCAGCGGGGTTCATAGCGATCAGCCCCAGCATTTT.

The table lists this clonotype with a few counts. This chain links TRBV27 with TRBJ2-7, with TRBD2 identical over 9 bases. The CDR3 runs to 15 residues. The germline V gene encodes CDR1 MNHEY and CDR2 SMNVEV (reference sequence). Germline trimming cut 6 bases from V and 4 bases from J; bases unmatched to any gene: 10. As DNA, the CDR3 is TGTGCCAGCAGGATGGCGGGAGGGCCCTTATACGAGCAGTACTTC. Translated: CASRMAGGPLYEQYF.

In this sample, this clonotype turned up a few times. A much bigger clone sits one base away, suggesting this may be a read error. V and J are TRBV12-3 or TRBV12-4 and TRBJ1-1; no clear D. The CDR3 totals 13 residues. Between the trimmed V and J ends, which lost 5 bases and 3 bases, there was a span of 10 bases. The CDR3 DNA is TGTGCCAGCAGTCCCGGAGGCGACACTGAAGCTTTCTTT. It codes for CASSPGGDTEAFF.

This chain uses TRBV30 with TRBJ2-2; D not resolved. Per germline, CDR1 GTSNPN and CDR2 SVGIG (reference sequence). The CDR3 length is 12 residues. V was cut by 4 bases and J by 6 bases, with 9 bases left in between. CDR3 region: CAWNLLSGELFF. CDR3 nucleotides: TGTGCCTGGAACCTGCTGTCCGGGGAGCTGTTTTTT. The full variable domain, rest sourced from reference TRBV30 and TRBJ2-2, is SQTIHQWPATLVQPVGSPLSLECTVEGTSNPNLYWYRQAAGRGLQLLFYSVGIGQISSEVPQNLSASRPQDRQFILSSKKLLLSDSGFYLCAWNLLSGELFFGEGSRLTVL.

With respect to this clonotype: Just one base apart from a much larger clone, this may be a read error. The chain uses TRBV6-6 and TRBJ1-1; D unclear. CDR1 and CDR2 from the germline V gene are MNHNY and SVGAGI (reference sequence). V lost 0 bases and J 4 bases, leaving 9 bases between the germline ends. This CDR3 has 14 amino acids. The CDR3 region has the DNA TGTGCCAGCAGTTACTCAGGCCAAAGCACTGAAGCTTTCTTT. Its protein is CASSYSGQSTEAFF.

This clonotype was counted many times. The rearrangement links TRBV28 to TRBJ2-7; 8 positions match TRBD2. V dropped 3 bases and J dropped 6; count of bases not matched to a gene: 4. This CDR3 comprises 13 residues. Germline CDR1 MDHEN, CDR2 SYDVKM. The CDR3 nucleotides read TGTGCCAGCAGTTTTGCGGGGGGTAGCGAGCAGTACTTC. It codes for CASSFAGGSEQYF.

In the case of this clonotype: Sequence at one end of the junction differs from germline and may be a read error. The V and J genes are TRBV6-2 or TRBV6-3 and TRBJ1-1; tentative D call: TRBD1 (6 bases). Germline V gives CDR1 MNHEY, CDR2 SVGEGT. This CDR3 contains 14 residues. CDR3 DNA: TGTGCCAGCTCCACGGGGGGCCGGAACGCTGAAGCTTTCTTT. It codes for CASSTGGRNAEAFF.